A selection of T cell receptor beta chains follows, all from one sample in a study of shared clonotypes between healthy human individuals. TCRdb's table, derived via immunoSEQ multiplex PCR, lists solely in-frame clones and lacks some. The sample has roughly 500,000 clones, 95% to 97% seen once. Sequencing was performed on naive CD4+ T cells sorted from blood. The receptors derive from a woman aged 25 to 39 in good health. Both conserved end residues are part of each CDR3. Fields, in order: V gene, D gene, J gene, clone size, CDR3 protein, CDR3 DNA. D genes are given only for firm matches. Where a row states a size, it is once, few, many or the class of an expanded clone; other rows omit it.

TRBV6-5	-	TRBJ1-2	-	CASKKDTYYGYTF	TGTGCCAGCAAAAAGGACACTTACTATGGCTACACCTTC
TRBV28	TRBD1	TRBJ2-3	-	CASSPGQGVAGDTQYF	TGTGCCAGCAGTCCGGGACAGGGGGTAGCGGGTGATACGCAGTATTTT
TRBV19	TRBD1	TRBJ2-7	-	CASSGYWDRGYEQYF	TGTGCCAGTAGCGGTTATTGGGACAGAGGCTACGAGCAGTACTTC
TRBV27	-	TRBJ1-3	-	CASSFRGSSGNTIYF	TGTGCCAGCAGTTTCCGGGGGAGCTCTGGAAACACCATATATTTT
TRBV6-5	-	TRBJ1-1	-	CASNSQGTGAFF	TGTGCCAGCAACTCCCAAGGGACTGGGGCTTTCTTT
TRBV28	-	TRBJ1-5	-	CASSFDSGDNQPQHF	TGTGCCAGCAGTTTTGACAGTGGGGATAATCAGCCCCAGCATTTT
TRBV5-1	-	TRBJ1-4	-	CASSNLQAGTNEKLFF	TGCGCCAGCAGCAACTTACAGGCTGGTACTAATGAAAAACTGTTTTTT
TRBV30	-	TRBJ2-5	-	CAWRGHLGASSQETQYF	TGTGCCTGGAGGGGGCACCTCGGGGCATCAAGCCAAGAGACCCAGTACTTC
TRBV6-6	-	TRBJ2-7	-	CASSYARGLYEQYF	TGTGCCAGCAGTTACGCGCGGGGACTCTACGAGCAGTACTTC
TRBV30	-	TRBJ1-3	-	CAWSEGGNTIYF	TGTGCCTGGAGTGAGGGGGGAAACACCATATATTTT
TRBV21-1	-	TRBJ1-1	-	CASSTQDRGLNTEAFF	TGTGCCAGCAGCACGCAGGACAGGGGGCTTAACACTGAAGCTTTCTTT
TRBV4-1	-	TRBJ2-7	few	CASSQEGLVGEQYF	TGCGCCAGCAGCCAAGAAGGGCTAGTTGGTGAGCAGTACTTC
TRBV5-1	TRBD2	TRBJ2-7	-	CASTRAGAQNSYEQYF	TGCGCCAGCACGAGGGCGGGAGCCCAAAACTCCTACGAGCAGTACTTC
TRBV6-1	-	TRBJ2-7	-	CASRAGQSSYEQYF	TGTGCCAGCAGGGCGGGGCAGAGCTCCTACGAGCAGTACTTC
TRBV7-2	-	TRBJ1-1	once	CASSLGPMNTEAFF	TGTGCCAGCAGCTTAGGGCCTATGAACACTGAAGCTTTCTTT
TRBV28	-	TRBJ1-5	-	CASFSGAVSNQPQHF	TGTGCCAGCTTTTCGGGAGCGGTTAGCAATCAGCCCCAGCATTTT
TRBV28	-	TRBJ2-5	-	CASSTLGTSETQYF	TGTGCCAGCAGTACCCTTGGGACATCAGAGACCCAGTACTTC
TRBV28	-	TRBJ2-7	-	CATHLSGGAYEQYF	TGTGCCACCCATTTGAGCGGAGGGGCCTACGAGCAGTACTTC
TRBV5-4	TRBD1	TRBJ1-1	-	CASSPGQGVGTEAFF	TGTGCCAGCAGCCCCGGACAGGGGGTAGGGACTGAAGCTTTCTTT
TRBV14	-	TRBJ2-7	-	CASSQNFPGLQPYEQYF	TGTGCCAGCAGCCAAAACTTCCCGGGACTCCAACCCTACGAGCAGTACTTC
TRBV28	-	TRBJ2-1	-	CASSSEQASSYNEQFF	TGTGCCAGCAGTTCCGAGCAAGCGAGCTCCTACAATGAGCAGTTCTTC
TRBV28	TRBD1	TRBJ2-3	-	CASSGSGQGEADTQYF	TGTGCCAGCAGTGGATCGGGACAGGGGGAGGCAGATACGCAGTATTTT
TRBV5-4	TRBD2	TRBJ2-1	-	CASSRTSGSYNEQFF	TGTGCCAGCAGCCGGACTAGCGGGAGTTACAATGAGCAGTTCTTC
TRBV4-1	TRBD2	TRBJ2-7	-	CASSQTRLAGELYEQYF	TGCGCCAGCAGCCAAACCAGACTAGCGGGAGAGCTTTACGAGCAGTACTTC
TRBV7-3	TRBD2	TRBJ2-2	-	CASSYSGTGTGELFF	TGTGCCAGCAGCTACAGCGGGACGGGCACCGGGGAGCTGTTTTTT
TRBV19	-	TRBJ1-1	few	CASKFFQNAEAFF	TGTGCCAGCAAATTCTTTCAGAACGCTGAAGCTTTCTTT
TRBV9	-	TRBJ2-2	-	CASSVVGGVTGELFF	TGTGCCAGCAGCGTAGTTGGGGGTGTCACCGGGGAGCTGTTTTTT
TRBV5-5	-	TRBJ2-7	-	CASSFTGRSYEQYF	TGTGCCAGCAGCTTCACAGGGAGAAGCTACGAGCAGTACTTC
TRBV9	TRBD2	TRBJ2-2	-	CASSVGLADMNTGELFF	TGTGCCAGCAGCGTAGGACTAGCGGACATGAACACCGGGGAGCTGTTTTTT
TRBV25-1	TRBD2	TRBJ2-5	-	CASSELQGGQTQYF	TGTGCCAGCAGTGAATTGCAGGGAGGGCAGACCCAGTACTTC
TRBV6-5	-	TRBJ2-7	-	CASRQTTTLYEQYF	TGTGCCAGCAGGCAGACTACAACCCTCTACGAGCAGTACTTC
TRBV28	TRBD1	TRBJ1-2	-	CASSLGQGRGGYTF	TGTGCCAGCAGTTTGGGACAGGGGAGAGGTGGCTACACCTTC
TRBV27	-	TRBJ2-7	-	CASSSPLRAKHEQYF	TGTGCCAGCAGTTCCCCCCTCCGGGCGAAGCACGAGCAGTACTTC
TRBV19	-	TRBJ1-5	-	CASSRQAQGNQPQHF	TGTGCCAGTAGTCGACAGGCCCAAGGCAATCAGCCCCAGCATTTT
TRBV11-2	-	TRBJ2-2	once	CASTLRVDPGGSGELFF	TGTGCCAGCACCCTACGTGTGGACCCAGGTGGAAGCGGGGAGCTGTTTTTT
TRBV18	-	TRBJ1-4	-	CASSPVSHEKLFF	TGTGCCAGCTCACCGGTTTCTCATGAAAAACTGTTTTTT
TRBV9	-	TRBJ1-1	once	CASSEGGTEAFF	TGTGCCAGCAGCGAGGGAGGCACTGAAGCTTTCTTT
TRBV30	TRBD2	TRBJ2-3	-	CAWSATSGRLVDTQYF	TGTGCCTGGAGTGCGACTAGCGGGAGATTGGTAGATACGCAGTATTTT
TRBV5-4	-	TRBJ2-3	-	CASSGSVDTQYF	TGTGCCAGCAGCGGGTCGGTCGATACGCAGTATTTT
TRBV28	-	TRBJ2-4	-	CASSKPDRAGSKNIQYF	TGTGCCAGCAGCAAACCTGACAGGGCGGGGTCCAAAAACATTCAGTACTTC
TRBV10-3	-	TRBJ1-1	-	CAISESKALAEAFF	TGTGCCATCAGTGAGTCGAAGGCGTTGGCTGAAGCTTTCTTT
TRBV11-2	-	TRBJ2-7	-	CASSSGYEQYF	TGTGCCAGCAGCTCAGGGTACGAGCAGTACTTC
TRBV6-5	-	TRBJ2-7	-	CASSYSGPGDYEQYF	TGTGCCAGCAGTTACTCTGGGCCGGGAGACTACGAGCAGTACTTC
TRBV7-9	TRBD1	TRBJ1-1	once	CASSLVSGGRVEAFF	TGTGCCAGCAGCTTAGTTTCAGGGGGGCGCGTAGAAGCTTTCTTT
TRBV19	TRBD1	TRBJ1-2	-	CASGGRGQVYGYTF	TGTGCCAGCGGGGGCAGGGGGCAGGTCTATGGCTACACCTTC
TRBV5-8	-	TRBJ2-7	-	CASSLGGEQYF	TGTGCCAGCAGCTTGGGGGGCGAGCAGTACTTC
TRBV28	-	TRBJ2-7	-	CASSWGRDGEQYF	TGTGCCAGCAGTTGGGGGCGGGATGGCGAGCAGTACTTC
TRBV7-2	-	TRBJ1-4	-	CASSLAAQGGEKLFF	TGTGCCAGCAGCTTAGCAGCACAGGGTGGTGAAAAACTGTTTTTT
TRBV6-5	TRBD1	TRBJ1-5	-	CASSPGQAIQAQHF	TGTGCCAGCAGCCCGGGACAGGCCATCCAGGCCCAGCATTTT
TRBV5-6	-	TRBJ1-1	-	CASSLQNTEAFF	TGTGCCAGCAGCTTGCAGAACACTGAAGCTTTCTTT
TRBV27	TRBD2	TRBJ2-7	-	CASSLYGTREQYF	TGTGCCAGCAGTTTATACGGGACTAGGGAGCAGTACTTC
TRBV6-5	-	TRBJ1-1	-	CASSYSGMNTEAFF	TGTGCCAGCAGTTACTCGGGGATGAACACTGAAGCTTTCTTT